Below, 28 T cell receptor beta chains from the same sample are listed, as sequenced in a study of blood T cells in healthy people across ages. A sample-barcoded 5' primer and a J-beta primer mix were used in a second PCR of roughly 7 to 11 cycles. TCRdb analysed the 5' RACE reads with MiXCR anew, one entry per CDR3 protein. This sample has some 1.4 million distinct CDR3 sequences, with about 40% found just once. The sequencing sample was made of blood. These receptors originate from a woman aged 18 to 35 in good health.

The rearrangement links TRBV3-1 to TRBJ2-7; 10 bases line up with TRBD1. This CDR3 has 18 amino acids. Per the germline V gene, CDR1 is LGHDT and CDR2 is YNNKEL (reference sequence). V trimming: 4 bases; J trimming: 6 bases; junction bases outside the gene matches: 18. CDR3 sequence (DNA): TGTGCCAGCAGCCGCTTCGCCGGGACAGGGGAAGGATCCACCGAGCAGTACTTC. This translates into CASSRFAGTGEGSTEQYF.

The CDR3 DNA is TGTGCCAGCAGTGACGGACAGGAGGGTGAACGCAATCAGCCCCAGCATTTT. The encoded protein is CASSDGQEGERNQPQHF. The chain has TRBV6-1 and TRBJ1-5; 7 bases map to TRBD1. The germline CDR1 and CDR2 sequences are MNHNS and SASEGT. This CDR3 contains 17 residues. The J segment lost 2 bases and the V segment lost 3 bases, leaving 10 bases of the junction unmatched.

This clonotype was counted a few times. The rearrangement uses TRBV5-1 and TRBJ2-1, with unresolved D. The CDR3 contains 14 residues. Germline values: CDR1 SGHRS, CDR2 YFSETQ. Trimming removed 4 bases from V and 6 bases from J, with 14 bases in between. In nucleotides, the CDR3 is TGCGCCAGCAGCGAAGAATTGGAAGGCAATGAGCAGTTCTTC. It codes for CASSEELEGNEQFF. Full variable domain (missing parts from reference TRBV5-1 and TRBJ2-1): KAGVTQTPRYLIKTRGQQVTLSCSPISGHRSVSWYQQTPGQGLQFLFEYFSETQRNKGNFPGRFSGRQFSNSRSEMNVSTLELGDSALYLCASSEELEGNEQFFGPGTRLTVL.

In this sample, this clonotype turned up once. J is TRBJ1-1 and V is TRBV12-3 or TRBV12-4; 10 bases align to TRBD1. The junction had 8 bases not matched to a gene; V was cut back by 5 bases and J by 2 bases. CDR3 size: 16 residues. CDR3 sequence: CASSVDRGPLNTEAFF. The DNA for the CDR3 is TGTGCCAGCAGTGTCGACAGGGGGCCGCTTAACACTGAAGCTTTCTTT.

Worth noting for this clonotype: Since a much larger clone is just one base distant, this may be a read error. The gene calls are TRBV4-2 and TRBJ2-5; D is uncertain. Germline V lookup: CDR1 LGHNA, CDR2 YNFKEQ. This CDR3 has 13 residues. The CDR3 region has the DNA TGTGCCGGCAGCCCAGTAGTTTCGGGGACCCAGTACTTC. It is translated as CAGSPVVSGTQYF.

The chain uses TRBV20-1 and TRBJ2-1, with 7 positions matching TRBD1. Germline V CDR1 and CDR2: DFQATT, SNEGSKA (reference sequence). The CDR3 totals 14 residues. With V trimmed by 5 bases and J by 9 bases, 13 bases remained unmatched. CDR3 bases: TGCAGTGCTCTAAGGGGGCTTTTGATCGGTGAGCAGTTCTTC. Its translation: CSALRGLLIGEQFF.

The V and J genes are TRBV7-9 and TRBJ2-3; TRBD2 agrees at 10 bases. Germline CDR1 and CDR2: SEHNR and FQNEAQ (reference sequence). V shed 8 bases, J shed 0 bases, and the junction held 5 bases outside the gene matches. The CDR3 spans 15 residues. Here the CDR3 DNA reads TGTGCCAGCGGACCGACTAGCGGGAGCACAGATACGCAGTATTTT. As protein: CASGPTSGSTDTQYF.

The J gene is TRBJ1-2, the V gene TRBV21-1. TRBV21-1 is recorded as a pseudogene. The CDR3 is made up of 16 amino acids. The CDR3 protein is CASSKVTWGLDYGYTF. CDR3 in DNA: TGTGCCAGCAGCAAAGTTACGTGGGGGCTAGACTATGGCTACACCTTC.

The count of this clonotype is one. The chain recombines TRBV11-2 with TRBJ2-7; the D gene is possibly TRBD2 (5 bases). Germline V gene data show CDR1 as SGHAT and CDR2 as FQNNGV. Between the trimmed V and J ends, which lost 4 bases and 7 bases, there was a span of 17 bases. This CDR3 contains 14 residues. CDR3 protein: CASSSQLVSNEQYF. In DNA, the CDR3 is TGTGCCAGCAGCTCCCAACTAGTGTCCAATGAGCAGTACTTC.

This clonotype was detected once. The V call is TRBV30, the J call TRBJ2-1; 10 bases fit TRBD1. Unmatched junction bases numbered 11, after V lost 3 bases and J lost 9 bases. The germline gives CDR1 GTSNPN, CDR2 SVGIG (reference sequence). The CDR3 consists of 15 residues. In DNA, the CDR3 is TGTGCCTGGAGCGCACGGGACAGGGGTATCGGTGAGCAGTTCTTC. Its translation is CAWSARDRGIGEQFF. Looking up the rest from reference TRBV30 and TRBJ2-1 gives the full variable domain: SQTIHQWPATLVQPVGSPLSLECTVEGTSNPNLYWYRQAAGRGLQLLFYSVGIGQISSEVPQNLSASRPQDRQFILSSKKLLLSDSGFYLCAWSARDRGIGEQFFGPGTRLTVL.

This chain connects TRBV5-1 to TRBJ1-2, with TRBD1 matching 10 bases. Germline assignment: CDR1 SGHRS and CDR2 YFSETQ. The V gene end was trimmed by 6 bases and the J gene end by 4 bases; junction bases not matched to a gene: 9. The CDR3 loop spans 15 amino acids. Here the CDR3 reads CASTAAGTGAYGYTF. The CDR3 bases are TGCGCCAGCACTGCGGCCGGGACAGGGGCCTATGGCTACACCTTC.

The chain employs TRBV13 and TRBJ2-1, with TRBD2 identical over 9 bases. V was pared by 4 bases and J by 8 bases, with 9 bases of the junction left unmatched. Germline CDR1 is PRHDT and CDR2 is FYEKMQ (reference sequence). The CDR3 loop spans 15 amino acids. In DNA form, the CDR3 reads TGTGCCAGCAGCTCTAGCGGGATAGGGGGTGATGAGCAGTTCTTC. This codes for CASSSSGIGGDEQFF.

In this sample, this clonotype turned up a few times. V and J are TRBV7-2 and TRBJ1-2; D is possibly TRBD1 (6 bases). Trimming cost V 1 base and J 7 bases, with 13 bases left between them. The CDR3 contains 14 residues. Germline V gene sequence: CDR1 SGHTA, CDR2 FQGNSA. The CDR3 is CASSLGWGQGGYTF. In DNA form, the CDR3 reads TGTGCCAGCAGCTTAGGATGGGGGCAGGGTGGCTACACCTTC.

This clonotype has just one count. At one boundary the junction diverges from the germline segment, which might be a read error. The genes are TRBV30 and TRBJ2-7; perhaps TRBD2 as D (5 bases). Germline V lookup: CDR1 GTSNPN, CDR2 SVGIG (reference sequence). The CDR3 has 11 amino acids. CDR3 loop: CAGSVRHEQYF. The CDR3 DNA is TGTGCCGGGAGTGTACGCCACGAGCAGTACTTC.

This clonotype was seen only a few times. The chain joins TRBV20-1 to TRBJ2-1; 10 bases are a match to TRBD2. The V segment lost 5 bases and the J segment 2 bases; nucleotides outside the gene matches: 6. There are 15 residues in the CDR3. In germline, CDR1 is DFQATT, CDR2 SNEGSKA (reference sequence). CDR3 loop: CSAAASGRAYNEQFF. The CDR3, as DNA: TGCAGTGCTGCCGCCAGCGGGAGGGCCTACAATGAGCAGTTCTTC.

This chain connects TRBV20-1 to TRBJ2-5; D might be TRBD1 (7 bases). TRBJ2-7 matches the DNA end more closely, so the J call is doubtful. Germline-derived CDR1 and CDR2 are DFQATT and SNEGSKA (reference sequence). The CDR3 is 14 amino acids. CDR3 sequence: CSARDGGGGYEQYF. The CDR3 DNA reads TGCAGTGCTAGAGATGGAGGGGGCGGATACGAGCAGTACTTC.

This clonotype was seen just once. The chain employs TRBV4-1 and TRBJ1-3; possibly TRBD1 for D (6 bases). V dropped 2 bases and J dropped 6 bases, with 14 bases sitting between them. Germline V gene data show CDR1 as MGHRA and CDR2 as YSYEKL. There are 15 residues in the CDR3. The CDR3 protein is CASSQSGQSPNTIYF. The CDR3 coding sequence is TGCGCCAGCAGCCAATCCGGACAGAGCCCAAACACCATATATTTT.

A remark on this clonotype: Its ends do not fully match the called genes, so a read error is possible. The V gene is TRBV5-1, the J gene TRBJ2-3; 9 nucleotides match TRBD1. The CDR3 is made up of 14 amino acids. The V gene's germline CDR1 is SGHRS and CDR2 YFSETQ. CDR3 sequence: CVSRKGTGTDTQYF. The CDR3 DNA sequence: TGCGTCAGCAGGAAAGGGACAGGGACAGATACGCAGTATTTT.

The chain is built from TRBV12-3 or TRBV12-4 and TRBJ1-1, with 10 bases identical to TRBD1. The junction had 9 bases not matched to a gene; V was cut back by 4 bases and J by 7 bases. This CDR3 contains 15 residues. The CDR3 here is CASSSDRGPLGEAFF. The CDR3, as DNA: TGTGCCAGCAGTTCCGACAGGGGGCCCTTGGGTGAAGCTTTCTTT.

This clonotype was detected ten times or more. An end of the junction does not agree with germline; a read error may underlie this. J is TRBJ2-5 and V is TRBV5-1, with a weak D call TRBD1 (6 bases). Germline-derived CDR1 and CDR2 are SGHRS and YFSETQ. The CDR3 spans 12 residues. The CDR3 here is CASSSQGETQYF. The DNA of the CDR3 is TGTGCCAGCAGTTCCCAGGGGGAGACCCAGTACTTC.

Concerning this clonotype itself: Lacking the conserved final phenylalanine or tryptophan, this CDR3 likely reflects a read error. The V call is TRBV3-1, the J call TRBJ1-5; D gene ambiguous. CDR1 LGHDT and CDR2 YNNKEL come from the germline V gene (reference sequence). The CDR3 length is 14 residues. V shed 4 bases and J shed 4 bases, with 11 bases lying between them. CDR3 amino acids: CASSLRSRNQPQHY. The CDR3 DNA is TGTGCCAGCAGCCTCCGGTCTCGGAATCAGCCCCAGCATTAT.

The V and J genes are TRBV29-1 and TRBJ2-5; TRBD1 agrees at 11 bases. Losses at the gene ends were 7 bases for V and 4 bases for J; bases not matched to a gene: 8. Germline V gene sequence: CDR1 SQVTM, CDR2 ANQGSEA. This CDR3 comprises 14 residues. CDR3 protein: CSATGTGGGETQYF. The DNA of the CDR3 is TGCAGCGCCACCGGGACAGGGGGGGGAGAGACCCAGTACTTC.

Comment on this clonotype: The junction and the germline gene differ at one end; a read error may be behind it. The chain couples TRBV5-1 to TRBJ1-1; 8 bases agree with TRBD1. The CDR3 extends over 14 amino acids. Germline V lookup: CDR1 SGHRS, CDR2 YFSETQ. CDR3 sequence reads: CVSSKTTGASEAFF. The DNA of the CDR3 is TGCGTCAGCAGTAAAACGACAGGGGCGTCTGAAGCTTTCTTT.

J is TRBJ2-5 and V is TRBV12-3 or TRBV12-4, with a tentative D call TRBD2 (6 bases). V lost 5 bases and J lost 5, with 18 bases in between. The CDR3 is 15 amino acids. The DNA for the CDR3 is TGTGCCAGCAGTCGCCTATTGGAGGGATGGGAGACCCAGTACTTC. Its protein product is CASSRLLEGWETQYF.

V is TRBV11-2 and J is TRBJ2-5; TRBD1 or TRBD2 may be the D gene (5 bases each). V lost 4 bases to trimming and J lost 3 bases, with 9 bases between them. Germline V gene sequence: CDR1 SGHAT, CDR2 FQNNGV. The CDR3 runs to 13 residues. CDR3 residues: CASSWDLEETQYF. The CDR3 region has the DNA TGTGCCAGCAGCTGGGACCTAGAAGAGACCCAGTACTTC.

The chain is built from TRBV2 and TRBJ2-4; the D gene is possibly TRBD2 (5 bases). Near its end, the DNA agrees better with TRBJ2-5, so the J call may be wrong. The CDR3 has 12 amino acids. Germline V lookup: CDR1 SNHLY, CDR2 FYNNEI. CDR3 amino acids: CASGGQWETQYF. In DNA, the CDR3 is TGTGCCAGCGGAGGCCAATGGGAGACCCAGTACTTC.

This clonotype was observed a few times. V and J are TRBV4-1 and TRBJ2-1; D is uncertain. This CDR3 contains 14 residues. The V gene's germline CDR1 is MGHRA and CDR2 YSYEKL. V gave up 0 bases and J gave up 5 bases, with 8 bases separating them. Here the CDR3 reads CASSQEVSDNEQFF. The CDR3 DNA is TGCGCCAGCAGCCAAGAGGTTTCGGACAATGAGCAGTTCTTC.

This clonotype was recorded at least ten times. The rearrangement joins TRBV27 to TRBJ1-2; D remains unclear. CDR3 length equals 12 residues. The germline CDR1 and CDR2 sequences are MNHEY and SMNVEV (reference sequence). Deletions cut 5 bases from V and 4 bases from J, with 8 bases between. The CDR3 sequence: CASSEGPYGYTF. In nucleotides, the CDR3 is TGTGCCAGCAGTGAGGGTCCCTATGGCTACACCTTC.